This T cell receptor beta chain was found in a study of T cell repertoires in aging, cancer and after chemotherapy (dated by TCRdb to the late 2010s). In terms of the full investigation: Six donor age groups were covered, ranging from 30 or younger up to 70 or older, and each group contained at least three individuals. Control TCR repertoires from healthy donors were recorded over several months to years, and clear clonal overlap was observed across re-sampling. The complete dataset included some 9 million TCR reads. To examine immunoaging and T cell reconstitution after chemotherapy, the study profiled TCR beta repertoires in peripheral blood from healthy donors and cancer patients. Alongside around 98 healthy donors serving as a reference group, the cohort included roughly 220 cancer patients, of whom about 94 had hematological cancers and about 130 had solid cancers. Study-level results and caveats: In both cancer cohorts, median generation probability rose over the chemotherapy interval, which suggests that the repertoire was reconstituted through rebound thymic output. The authors noted that the repertoire data do not allow conclusions about immunological memory after chemotherapy. Compared with age-matched healthy donors, untreated patients with either hematological or solid cancers had significantly lower TCR diversity in the blood along with higher clonality. Declining TCR diversity with age in healthy donors was mainly explained by loss of richness; in cancer patients, loss of evenness also contributed.

TCR beta rearrangements were amplified from genomic DNA extracted from peripheral blood rather than from sorted cells or RNA. The CDR3 runs 17 residues from the cysteine to the phenylalanine. Only CDR3 DNA is held: 51 bases, read in frame from base 1. Germline trimming amounts to 0 bases on V and 3 bases on J, with 7 as the count of junction bases outside the gene matches. The germline V gene encodes CDR1 MNHEY and CDR2 SVGEGT. This clonotype was found a few times. Its antigen is currently not known. Per-base qualities were not stored, and no clone one base away is much larger. Rearranged TRB sequences spanning V, D and J segments were amplified by multiplex touch-down PCR using a mixed TRB-A/B primer pool. Illumina adapters and sample indices were attached to the amplicons in two consecutive PCR reactions using Phusion HS II polymerase. Amplicons were gel-purified with the NucleoSpin Gel and PCR Clean-up kit, then checked with Qubit and an Agilent 2100 Bioanalyzer. Sequencing of the libraries was done on an Illumina MiSeq with paired-end, single-indexed 600-cycle runs. The authors' pipeline ran thus. Processing of the TRB sequences was carried out with MiXCR versions 2.12 and 3.0.5. A clone was defined as each unique CDR3 nucleotide sequence, and only productive sequences supported by at least two reads were kept. Repertoire metrics included Shannon diversity, evenness, clonality (one minus evenness), and alpha-parameterized diversity profiles from alpha 0 to 5. The IGoR algorithm was used to calculate generation probabilities for clones in the paired samples taken before and after chemotherapy. The public reads were run again by TCRdb, first through fastp at Q25 and then through MiXCR, and only productive beta chains were kept. Here each entry gathers all rows of one CDR3 protein and keeps the most common genes and DNA. Clone size and V and J calls follow TCRdb, not the original study. This sample has about 9,000 distinct CDR3 sequences in its table, and about 30% of those were observed once. Of the sample, approximately 12% is held by the ten largest clones.

The TCR comes from a human donor in good health. The sequenced material came from blood. The V gene is TRBV6-2 or TRBV6-3 and the J gene is TRBJ2-1; 8 bases in between match TRBD2. The base sequence is TGTGCCAGCAGTTACTCGCCCGTCGGGGGGGTCTACAATGAGCAGTTCTTC. The translation is CASSYSPVGGVYNEQFF.